The text below deals with one T cell receptor (beta chain). What it recognizes is unknown. The table came from immunoSEQ multiplex PCR; TCRdb's copy has only in-frame clones and leaves some out. The table has roughly 97,000 clones, more than 85% seen once. V was clipped by 5 bases and J by 4 bases, with 11 bases between them. Germline assignment: CDR1 SEHNR and CDR2 FQNEAQ (reference sequence). CDR3 length: 13 residues. The data originate from a study of T cell responses to AZD1222 COVID-19 vaccine. General study points: A reported finding is that nearly half of spike-specific TCRs target unmutated variant regions.

This TCR was recovered from an adult in good health. The sequencing here drew on peripheral blood, taken on day 0 of AZD1222 vaccination. This chain links TRBV7-9 with TRBJ1-1, with a weak D call TRBD1 (6 bases). CDR3 nucleotide sequence: TGTGCCAGCAGCAATACAGGGCCCACTGAAGCTTTCTTT. Protein sequence: CASSNTGPTEAFF.